A single sample gave rise to the 30 T cell receptor beta chains below, sequenced in a study. From the RT-PCR reads, TCRdb called clonotypes with MiXCR, one entry per CDR3 protein. The sample shows about 680,000 distinct CDR3 sequences, 14% of them seen only once. The specimen was memory CD4+ T cells from blood. The receptors stem from a female donor in good health, serving as a healthy control.

This clonotype came up a few times. The chain is built from TRBV28 and TRBJ2-4; the D call may be TRBD1 or TRBD2 (5 bases each). The V end was cut by 6 bases, the J end by 5 bases, with 20 bases between. The CDR3 loop spans 16 amino acids. Germline-derived CDR1 and CDR2 are MDHEN and SYDVKM. CDR3 DNA: TGTGCCAGCAGACCCGGGGCCCAACCCTTGGAAAACATTCAGTACTTC. It translates to CASRPGAQPLENIQYF.

This clonotype was found many times. The rearrangement links TRBV29-1 to TRBJ2-5, with 7 bases aligning to TRBD1. Trimming cost V 8 bases and J 0 bases; bases outside gene matches: 9. The CDR3 sequence is 14 residues long. CDR1 is SQVTM and CDR2 is ANQGSEA in the germline V gene. DNA for the CDR3: TGCAGCACTGACAGGGCCCTGTACCAAGAGACCCAGTACTTC. It translates to CSTDRALYQETQYF. Combining the CDR3 with reference TRBV29-1 and TRBJ2-5 gives the whole variable domain SAVISQKPSRDICQRGTSLTIQCQVDSQVTMMFWYRQQPGQSLTLIATANQGSEATYESGFVIDKFPISRPNLTFSTLTVSNMSPEDSSIYLCSTDRALYQETQYFGPGTRLLVL.

This clonotype has a count of ten or more. The chain joins TRBV7-6 to TRBJ1-2; D is possibly TRBD1 (5 bases). This CDR3 is built from 16 residues. With 5 bases removed from V and 5 bases from J, the gap between germline ends came to 21 bases. Per the germline V gene, CDR1 is SGHVS and CDR2 is FNYEAQ. For the CDR3, the DNA is TGTGCCAGCAGCCCGAGGATGGGACTCCTATCATATGGCTACACCTTC. This encodes CASSPRMGLLSYGYTF.

This clonotype appeared many times. The chain employs TRBV29-1 and TRBJ2-5, with D perhaps given as TRBD1 or TRBD2 (5 bases each). Germline V gene data show CDR1 as SQVTM and CDR2 as ANQGSEA. CDR3 size: 13 residues. V was clipped by 0 bases and J by 5 bases, with 10 bases between them. This CDR3 reads CSVEDLWGETQYF. The CDR3 DNA sequence: TGCAGCGTTGAAGATCTATGGGGGGAGACCCAGTACTTC. Filled out from reference TRBV29-1 and TRBJ2-5, the complete variable domain reads SAVISQKPSRDICQRGTSLTIQCQVDSQVTMMFWYRQQPGQSLTLIATANQGSEATYESGFVIDKFPISRPNLTFSTLTVSNMSPEDSSIYLCSVEDLWGETQYFGPGTRLLVL.

Only a few counts were recorded for this clonotype. J is TRBJ2-1 and V is TRBV20-1; 16 bases are shared with TRBD2. Germline CDR1 and CDR2: DFQATT and SNEGSKA (reference sequence). V dropped 4 bases and J dropped 2; count of bases not matched to a gene: 14. This CDR3 is built from 20 residues. CDR3: CSAKGIGTSGRASPYNEQFF. CDR3 sequence (DNA): TGCAGTGCTAAGGGGATCGGGACTAGCGGGAGGGCCTCCCCCTACAATGAGCAGTTCTTC.

This chain uses TRBV15 with TRBJ2-7; TRBD2 is a possible D gene (6 bases). Germline CDR1 reads LNHNV; CDR2 reads YYDKDF (reference sequence). The CDR3 extends over 14 amino acids. Trimming left V 8 bases short and J 2 bases short, with 16 bases between. CDR3 residues: CATRGSHHAYEQYF. In DNA form, the CDR3 reads TGTGCCACCCGGGGGTCCCACCACGCCTACGAGCAGTACTTC. Full variable domain (outside the CDR3, taken from reference TRBV15 and TRBJ2-7): DAMVIQNPRYQVTQFGKPVTLSCSQTLNHNVMYWYQQKSSQAPKLLFHYYDKDFNNEADTPDNFQSRRPNTSFCFLDIRSPGLGDTAMYLCATRGSHHAYEQYFGPGTRLTVT.

The chain is built from TRBV7-2 and TRBJ2-7; tentatively, D is TRBD2 (6 bases). Trimming pared 3 bases from V and 1 base from J, leaving 13 bases between. CDR3 length: 15 residues. Germline V gives CDR1 SGHTA, CDR2 FQGNSA. The CDR3: CASSFGGSWSYEQYF. CDR3 coding DNA: TGTGCCAGCAGCTTTGGAGGGAGTTGGTCCTACGAGCAGTACTTC.

This clonotype appeared many times. The rearrangement uses TRBV6-5 and TRBJ1-1, with D maybe TRBD1 (5 bases). Trimming took off 6 bases at V and 4 bases at J, with 9 bases between the two ends. The germline V gene has CDR1 MNHEY and CDR2 SVGAGI. The CDR3 sequence is 12 residues long. For the CDR3, the DNA is TGTGCCAGCAGATCAGGGCTCACTGAAGCTTTCTTT. This translates into CASRSGLTEAFF.

The rearrangement joins TRBV7-9 to TRBJ2-7, with TRBD2 matching over 7 bases. CDR1 is SEHNR and CDR2 is FQNEAQ in the germline V gene (reference sequence). This CDR3 contains 13 residues. V gave up 3 bases and J gave up 4 bases; unmatched junction bases: 3. The DNA of the CDR3 is TGTGCCAGCAGCTTTCACGGGGGGTACGAGCAGTACTTC. This gives the protein CASSFHGGYEQYF.

This clonotype was observed a few times. The chain combines TRBV12-3 or TRBV12-4 with TRBJ1-5; no firm D call. The CDR3 totals 16 residues. V lost 1 base to trimming and J lost 4 bases, with 14 bases between them. The CDR3 loop is CASSLVGWYGNQPQHF. CDR3 bases: TGTGCCAGCAGTTTAGTTGGTTGGTACGGGAATCAGCCCCAGCATTTT.

This clonotype was seen many times. The V call is TRBV4-1, the J call TRBJ2-3, with 8 nucleotides matching TRBD1. V was clipped by 5 bases and J by 2 bases; unmatched bases: 6. CDR1 is MGHRA, CDR2 YSYEKL, per germline. The CDR3 sequence is 15 residues long. CDR3 DNA sequence: TGCGCCAGCAGCGGTCGGACAGGGCTCACAGATACGCAGTATTTT. The encoded protein is CASSGRTGLTDTQYF.

This clonotype has more than one count but fewer than ten. The rearrangement links TRBV5-6 to TRBJ1-2, with D unresolved. Germline-derived CDR1 and CDR2 are SGHDT and YYEEEE. The CDR3 extends over 15 amino acids. V lost 0 bases to trimming and J lost 3 bases, with 12 bases between them. CDR3 sequence (DNA): TGTGCCAGCAGCTTGGGCGGAGCTTACCACTATGGCTACACCTTC. Protein sequence: CASSLGGAYHYGYTF.

The rearrangement links TRBV19 to TRBJ2-7; TRBD1 is a possible D gene (6 bases). The CDR3 spans 14 residues. Trimming took off 5 bases at V and 2 bases at J, with 13 bases between the two ends. Looked up from germline, CDR1 is LNHDA and CDR2 is SQIVND (reference sequence). This CDR3 is CASSLQGPAYEQYF. In DNA form, the CDR3 reads TGTGCCAGTAGTCTACAGGGTCCTGCCTACGAGCAGTACTTC.

This clonotype came up a few times. This chain links TRBV5-5 with TRBJ1-5; no firm D call. Germline CDR1 is SGHKS and CDR2 is YYEKEE (reference sequence). The length of the CDR3 is 15 residues. Trimming left V 4 bases short and J 0 bases short, with 11 bases between. CDR3 sequence reads: CASSAWEYSNQPQHF. The CDR3 coding sequence is TGTGCCAGCAGCGCGTGGGAGTATAGCAATCAGCCCCAGCATTTT.

This clonotype appeared a few times. V usage is TRBV6-6 and J usage is TRBJ1-2; D perhaps matches TRBD1 (5 bases). Germline CDR1 MNHNY, CDR2 SVGAGI (reference sequence). The V gene lost 7 bases and the J gene lost 10 bases, with 19 bases spanning the gap. CDR3 length: 13 amino acids. The CDR3 bases are TGTGCCAGCACTCGGAACGGGGTGGGGCACTACACCTTC. This codes for CASTRNGVGHYTF.

This clonotype was observed a handful of times. The chain uses TRBV2 and TRBJ2-1; D is ambiguous. The germline V and J ends were trimmed by 6 bases and 8 bases, with 8 bases remaining between them. The germline gives CDR1 SNHLY, CDR2 FYNNEI. This CDR3 is 11 amino acids long. CDR3 amino acids: CASRGNDEQFF. CDR3 nucleotide sequence: TGTGCCAGCAGGGGAAACGATGAGCAGTTCTTC.

This clonotype was seen only a few times. This chain joins TRBV20-1 and TRBJ2-1; TRBD1 aligns across 7 bases. In germline, CDR1 is DFQATT, CDR2 SNEGSKA (reference sequence). J was trimmed by 7 bases and V by 6 bases; bases with no gene match: 6. The CDR3 has 12 amino acids. The CDR3 coding sequence is TGCAGTGCACAGGGGACAGAGAATGAGCAGTTCTTC. It translates to CSAQGTENEQFF.

This clonotype was counted at least ten times. The V and J genes are TRBV6-6 and TRBJ2-7; possibly TRBD2 for D (6 bases). Germline CDR1 MNHNY, CDR2 SVGAGI (reference sequence). This CDR3 has 14 residues. Trimming took off 5 bases at V and 5 bases at J, with 16 bases between the two ends. This CDR3 reads CASSMTGAPNEQYF. For the CDR3, the DNA is TGTGCCAGCAGTATGACGGGAGCTCCCAACGAGCAGTACTTC.

The J gene is TRBJ1-4, the V gene TRBV2; 9 nucleotides match TRBD1. The CDR3 is 17 amino acids. CDR1 is SNHLY, CDR2 FYNNEI, per germline. After removal of 7 bases from V and 3 bases from J, the junction contained 12 bases not matched to a gene. Written as DNA, the CDR3 is TGTGCCAGCACACAGGGGGCCAGTTTGATGGCTAATGAAAAACTGTTTTTT. Protein sequence: CASTQGASLMANEKLFF.

This clonotype has ten or more counts. V and J are TRBV29-1 and TRBJ1-2, with 7 bases aligning to TRBD1. Losses at the gene ends were 0 bases for V and 7 bases for J; bases not matched to a gene: 8. The length of the CDR3 is 14 residues. The germline gives CDR1 SQVTM, CDR2 ANQGSEA. DNA for the CDR3: TGCAGCGTTGAAGAAGGGACAGACTGGGGTGGCTACACCTTC. Its translation is CSVEEGTDWGGYTF. Full variable domain (outside the CDR3, taken from reference TRBV29-1 and TRBJ1-2): SAVISQKPSRDICQRGTSLTIQCQVDSQVTMMFWYRQQPGQSLTLIATANQGSEATYESGFVIDKFPISRPNLTFSTLTVSNMSPEDSSIYLCSVEEGTDWGGYTFGSGTRLTVV.

The chain couples TRBV5-1 to TRBJ2-3; D possibly matches TRBD1 or TRBD2 (5 bases each). V was trimmed by 6 bases and J by 4 bases, leaving 18 bases between them. CDR1 SGHRS and CDR2 YFSETQ come from the germline V gene. The CDR3 sequence is 15 residues long. The CDR3 spells CASTSPRDAPDTQYF. The CDR3 DNA reads TGCGCCAGCACCTCACCCAGGGACGCCCCAGATACGCAGTATTTT.

This clonotype was counted only a few times. The chain carries TRBV29-1 and TRBJ2-2; D is unresolved. This CDR3 region has 10 residues. CDR1 is SQVTM and CDR2 is ANQGSEA in the germline V gene. Trimming removed 7 bases from V and 7 bases from J, with 7 bases in between. The CDR3 here is CSGPDGELFF. CDR3 coding DNA: TGCAGCGGGCCGGACGGGGAGCTGTTTTTT.

Of note for this clonotype: The conserved phenylalanine or tryptophan normally closing the CDR3 is absent here, so this likely arose from a read error. The rearrangement uses TRBV29-1 and TRBJ1-1; 9 bases match TRBD1. CDR3 length equals 14 residues. The germline V gene has CDR1 SQVTM and CDR2 ANQGSEA. The ends lost 6 bases at V and 6 bases at J; junction bases unmatched: 11. The CDR3 nucleotides read TGCAGCGTCGACTTACAGGGGGCTGGGGCTGAAGCTTTCCTT. Its translation is CSVDLQGAGAEAFL.

The chain couples TRBV12-3 or TRBV12-4 to TRBJ1-2; D not certain. V was pared by 0 bases and J by 7 bases, with 12 bases between. The length of the CDR3 is 14 residues. The CDR3 nucleotides are TGTGCCAGCAGTTTAGCGGGAAGGGCCTCTGGCTACACCTTC. This gives the protein CASSLAGRASGYTF.

This clonotype has a count of ten or more. The chain carries TRBV7-2 and TRBJ2-7; weak D call: TRBD2 (6 bases). Germline V gene lookup returns CDR1 SGHTA and CDR2 FQGNSA. The germline V and J ends were trimmed by 2 bases and 7 bases, with 12 bases remaining between them. The CDR3 extends over 13 amino acids. CDR3 sequence: CASSLPPGGEQYF. The CDR3 DNA sequence: TGTGCCAGCAGCTTACCGCCCGGGGGAGAGCAGTACTTC.

This clonotype has at least ten counts. This chain joins TRBV20-1 and TRBJ2-5; TRBD1 matches at 10 bases. Germline CDR1 reads DFQATT; CDR2 reads SNEGSKA (reference sequence). The ends lost 6 bases at V and 4 bases at J; junction bases unmatched: 11. This CDR3 contains 15 residues. The CDR3 nucleotides read TGCAGTGCAAAGACGACAGGGGGCGATTTAGAGACCCAGTACTTC. Protein product: CSAKTTGGDLETQYF.

This clonotype was seen at least ten times. The chain carries TRBV7-2 and TRBJ2-1; D is ambiguous. Germline assignment: CDR1 SGHTA and CDR2 FQGNSA. Trimming shortened V by 4 bases and J by 0 bases, and 7 bases separated the two germline ends. This CDR3 is built from 14 residues. The CDR3 DNA is TGTGCCAGCAGCTCGAGGAGCTCCTACAATGAGCAGTTCTTC. This gives the protein CASSSRSSYNEQFF.

The rearrangement joins TRBV7-2 to TRBJ2-2; weak D call: TRBD2 (5 bases). Trimming took 5 bases from V and 4 from J, leaving 11 bases between them. The CDR3 length is 14 residues. Per the germline V gene, CDR1 is SGHTA and CDR2 is FQGNSA. As DNA, the CDR3 is TGTGCCAGCAGCAAAGAGGGCGGCACCGGGGAGCTGTTTTTT. The encoded protein is CASSKEGGTGELFF.

This clonotype was detected a few times. This chain links TRBV7-9 with TRBJ2-7, with D possibly TRBD2 on 6 matching bases. The CDR3 runs 14 residues. Germline CDR1 and CDR2: SEHNR and FQNEAQ (reference sequence). The V gene lost 5 bases and the J gene lost 2 bases, with 13 bases spanning the gap. The CDR3 is CASSSAGSTYEQYF. The DNA for the CDR3 is TGTGCCAGCAGCAGCGCCGGGAGCACCTACGAGCAGTACTTC.

CDR3 nucleotide sequence: TGCAGTGCGAAGGGAGCCATGGTGAAGGGGCAACTGTTTTTT. Translated, it gives CSAKGAMVKGQLFF. This chain joins TRBV20-1 and TRBJ1-4; tentative D call: TRBD1 (5 bases). Per the germline V gene, CDR1 is DFQATT and CDR2 is SNEGSKA (reference sequence). This CDR3 has 14 residues. V was clipped by 6 bases and J by 12 bases, with 23 bases between them.